These 12 T cell receptor beta chains originate from one sample sequenced in a study of control samples from healthy donors and cancer patients. Clones were read by immunoSEQ multiplex PCR, and TCRdb kept only the in-frame ones, dropping some. The sample lists about 150,000 clones, approximately 93% occurring once. Sequenced input: blood. These receptors were collected from a man aged 18-30 years in good health.

This rearrangement joins TRBV7-2 to TRBJ1-2; possibly TRBD1 for D (5 bases). The CDR3 has 14 residues. Germline values: CDR1 SGHTA, CDR2 FQGNSA. V was trimmed by 6 bases and J by 0 bases, leaving 11 bases between them. CDR3 sequence: CASSSDSANYGYTF. CDR3 coding DNA: TGTGCCAGCAGTTCCGACAGTGCTAACTATGGCTACACCTTC. The entire variable domain, with the rest obtained from reference TRBV7-2 and TRBJ1-2, is as follows: GAGVSQSPSNKVTEKGKDVELRCDPISGHTALYWYRQSLGQGLEFLIYFQGNSAPDKSGLPSDRFSAERTGGSVSTLTIQRTQQEDSAVYLCASSSDSANYGYTFGSGTRLTVV.

The V call is TRBV5-6, the J call TRBJ2-5, with D possibly TRBD1 on 6 matching bases. The germline V gene encodes CDR1 SGHDT and CDR2 YYEEEE. This CDR3 has 14 residues. V lost 4 bases to trimming and J lost 4 bases, with 14 bases between them. This chain's CDR3 is CASSLLGAGETQYF. As DNA, the CDR3 is TGTGCCAGCAGCCTTCTGGGGGCGGGAGAGACCCAGTACTTC.

This clone was recorded once. This rearrangement joins TRBV3-1 (or the pseudogene TRBV3-2) to TRBJ1-2; D is uncertain. This CDR3 is built from 20 residues. With 0 bases removed from V and 8 bases from J, the gap between germline ends came to 31 bases. Per the germline V gene, CDR1 is LGHDT and CDR2 is YNNKEL (reference sequence). The CDR3 loop reads CASSQETLAWQIPSSGGYTF. The CDR3 bases are TGTGCCAGCAGCCAAGAGACCTTGGCGTGGCAGATACCCTCGTCCGGCGGCTACACCTTC.

This rearrangement joins TRBV4-3 to TRBJ1-2; D remains unclear. The germline gives CDR1 LGHNA, CDR2 YSLEER. With 1 base removed from V and 4 bases from J, the gap between germline ends came to 13 bases. The CDR3 covers 15 residues. This chain's CDR3 is CASSQGVGWGYGYTF. CDR3 bases: TGCGCCAGCAGCCAAGGTGTGGGCTGGGGCTATGGCTACACCTTC.

The chain joins TRBV7-6 to TRBJ2-1; D is undetermined. Germline values: CDR1 SGHVS, CDR2 FNYEAQ. The ends were cut back, 2 bases at V and 9 bases at J, with 11 bases in the middle. The CDR3 extends over 13 amino acids. The CDR3 DNA sequence: TGTGCCAGCAGCTTAAAAAGCGAAGGTGAGCAGTTCTTC. Protein: CASSLKSEGEQFF.

The rearrangement joins TRBV5-1 to TRBJ1-2; the D is unclear. From germline, CDR1 is SGHRS and CDR2 YFSETQ. This CDR3 contains 14 residues. Trimming took off 3 bases at V and 5 bases at J, with 14 bases between the two ends. The CDR3 nucleotides read TGCGCCAGCAGCTCCTCCCCCGGGCTATATGGCTACACCTTC. This gives the protein CASSSSPGLYGYTF.

CDR3 sequence (DNA): TGTGCCAGCAGTGGACCCTTAGGAAATGAAAAACTGTTTTTT. Translating it yields CASSGPLGNEKLFF. This rearrangement joins TRBV25-1 to TRBJ1-4, with D unclear. Germline loops: CDR1 MGHDK, CDR2 SYGVNS. The CDR3 extends over 14 amino acids. Trimming removed 4 bases from V and 5 bases from J, with 11 bases in between.

The chain has TRBV6-2 or TRBV6-3 and TRBJ2-7; D is unclear. Germline V gene sequence: CDR1 MNHEY, CDR2 SVGEGT. Trimming took 4 bases from V and 3 from J, leaving 10 bases between them. This CDR3 has 13 residues. In DNA, the CDR3 is TGTGCCAGCAGTTGGTCAGGCGGCTACGAGCAGTACTTC. It specifies CASSWSGGYEQYF.

The CDR3 loop is CASSLASTNYGYTF. In DNA, the CDR3 is TGTGCCAGCAGCTTAGCGAGCACTAACTATGGCTACACCTTC. The J gene is TRBJ1-2, the V gene TRBV7-9, with D hard to call. CDR3 length equals 14 residues. V shed 0 bases and J shed 0 bases, with 5 bases lying between them. Per germline, CDR1 SEHNR and CDR2 FQNEAQ (reference sequence).

The chain links TRBV5-1 to TRBJ1-3; D is unclear. V lost 1 base and J 8 bases, leaving 10 bases between the germline ends. CDR1 is SGHRS, CDR2 YFSETQ, per germline. The CDR3 runs 13 residues. Here the CDR3 DNA reads TGCGCCAGCAGCTTGCGGTCCGGGGACACCATATATTTT. This encodes CASSLRSGDTIYF. The whole variable domain, filled in from reference TRBV5-1 and TRBJ1-3, reads KAGVTQTPRYLIKTRGQQVTLSCSPISGHRSVSWYQQTPGQGLQFLFEYFSETQRNKGNFPGRFSGRQFSNSRSEMNVSTLELGDSALYLCASSLRSGDTIYFGEGSWLTVV.

The rearrangement links TRBV11-3 to TRBJ2-2, with 7 nucleotides matching TRBD1. This CDR3 region has 13 residues. With V trimmed by 7 bases and J by 4 bases, 3 bases remained unmatched. Germline V gives CDR1 SGHNT, CDR2 YENEEA. This CDR3 is CASTRQGTGELFF. The CDR3 nucleotides read TGTGCCAGCACCAGACAGGGCACCGGGGAGCTGTTTTTT.

J is TRBJ2-7 and V is TRBV11-2, with 8 bases aligning to TRBD2. The CDR3 contains 15 residues. Trimming at V came to 2 bases and at J to 0 bases, leaving 3 bases not matched to a gene. Germline V lookup: CDR1 SGHAT, CDR2 FQNNGV. The CDR3 here is CASSLTGGPSYEQYF. CDR3 coding DNA: TGTGCCAGCAGCTTAACGGGAGGGCCCTCCTACGAGCAGTACTTC.